This T cell receptor beta chain was captured by sequencing in a study of T cell repertoires in cytomegalovirus infection. Across the whole study: It was recently identified HLA-C-restricted and well-studied HLA-B-restricted CMV epitopes that the study used. General study results and limits: Pooled public TCR beta family frequency picked out CMV carriers with the relevant HLA. In two of eight donors, the top clonotype was HLA-C-restricted CMV-specific.

Per the germline V gene, CDR1 is MDHEN and CDR2 is SYDVKM. The CDR3 runs to 15 residues. Trimming removed 2 bases at V and 7 bases at J, with 17 bases between. To note about this clonotype: Antigen: not known.

TCRdb used MiXCR to reprocess the reads, holding one entry per CDR3 protein. The data show 40,000 to 55,000 distinct CDR3 sequences, 20% to 25% seen once. Material: CD8+ T cells from cultured PBMCs, obtained from culture after CMV antigen stimulation. The rearrangement joins TRBV28 to TRBJ1-2, with D unresolved. This clonotype was obtained from a human donor in good health (CMV status not recorded). Some clones in this sample may be carry-over from other donors' samples. The CDR3 DNA reads as TGTGCCAGCAGTTTAACCGAACTAGGAAGTATTGGCTACACCTTC. Its translation is CASSLTELGSIGYTF.